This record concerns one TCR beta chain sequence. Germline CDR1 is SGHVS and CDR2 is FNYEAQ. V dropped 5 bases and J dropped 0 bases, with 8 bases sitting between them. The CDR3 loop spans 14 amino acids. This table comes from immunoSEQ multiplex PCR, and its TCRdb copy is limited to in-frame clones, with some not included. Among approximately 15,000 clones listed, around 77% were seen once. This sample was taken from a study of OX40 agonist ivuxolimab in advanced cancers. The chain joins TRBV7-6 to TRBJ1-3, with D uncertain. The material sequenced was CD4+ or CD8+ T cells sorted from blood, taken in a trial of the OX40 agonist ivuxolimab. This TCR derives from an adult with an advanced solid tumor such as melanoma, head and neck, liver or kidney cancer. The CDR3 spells CASSRGLSGNTIYF. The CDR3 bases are TGTGCCAGCAGCCGAGGGCTCTCTGGAAACACCATATATTTT. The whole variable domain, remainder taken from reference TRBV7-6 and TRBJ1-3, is GAGVSQSPRYKVTKRGQDVALRCDPISGHVSLYWYRQALGQGPEFLTYFNYEAQQDKSGLPNDRFSAERPEGSISTLTIQRTEQRDSAMYRCASSRGLSGNTIYFGEGSWLTVV.